This entry lists 30 T cell receptor beta chains sequenced from one sample in a study of cytomegalovirus exposure and HLA in healthy donors. The study ran its PCR with 60 Vbeta and 13 Jbeta primers. Data came from immunoSEQ multiplex PCR; TCRdb stores just in-frame clones and leaves some out. The sample holds under 100,000 clones; 76% are singletons and the top ten take 2.5% to 3.5%. The sample was PBMCs. Every receptor here comes from a man between 40 and 49 years old in good health and CMV-seronegative.

The chain recombines TRBV7-9 with TRBJ2-7; D possibly corresponds to TRBD1 (6 bases). The CDR3 length is 15 residues. The germline V gene has CDR1 SEHNR and CDR2 FQNEAQ (reference sequence). Trimming shortened V by 5 bases and J by 2 bases, and 16 bases separated the two germline ends. The CDR3 here is CASSPLDSLTYEQYF. The CDR3 DNA follows: TGTGCCAGCAGCCCCCTGGACAGTCTGACCTACGAGCAGTACTTC.

This chain uses TRBV10-3 with TRBJ1-2; TRBD1 matches at 7 bases. This CDR3 is 15 amino acids long. Germline CDR1 and CDR2: ENHRY and SYGVKD. V shed 5 bases and J 3 bases; nucleotides not matched to a gene: 9. In nucleotides, the CDR3 is TGTGCCATCAGTATCCGACAGGGAAGGGACTATGGCTACACCTTC. Translated, it gives CAISIRQGRDYGYTF.

This clone was recorded only once. The rearrangement links TRBV25-1 to TRBJ1-2; 7 nucleotides agree with TRBD1. Trimming removed 3 bases from V and 2 bases from J; junction bases left unmatched: 0. Germline lookup yields CDR1 MGHDK and CDR2 SYGVNS. This CDR3 has 13 residues. The DNA for the CDR3 is TGTGCCAGCAGTGAGACAGGGAACTATGGCTACACCTTC. This encodes CASSETGNYGYTF.

The chain employs TRBV5-1 and TRBJ1-3; 7 bases agree with TRBD1. This CDR3 spans 17 amino acids. CDR1 is SGHRS and CDR2 is YFSETQ in the germline V gene. V lost 0 bases, J lost 0 bases, and 6 bases stayed unmatched. The CDR3 is CASSLVPGQSSGNTIYF. DNA of the CDR3: TGCGCCAGCAGCTTGGTTCCGGGACAGAGCTCTGGAAACACCATATATTTT.

The gene calls are TRBV14 and TRBJ2-5; a possible D gene is TRBD2 (5 bases). The V and J ends lost 2 bases and 2 bases respectively, with 12 bases between them. The germline V gene encodes CDR1 SGHDN and CDR2 FVKESK. The length of the CDR3 is 15 residues. This CDR3 reads CASSQTSRAQETQYF. As DNA, the CDR3 is TGTGCCAGCAGCCAAACATCGAGGGCTCAAGAGACCCAGTACTTC.

This clone was counted only a few times. The chain recombines TRBV7-6 with TRBJ2-3; maybe TRBD1 (5 bases). Germline loops: CDR1 SGHVS, CDR2 FNYEAQ. The germline V and J ends were trimmed by 4 bases and 6 bases, with 8 bases remaining between them. This CDR3 comprises 12 residues. The CDR3 sequence: CASSYQGDTQYF. The CDR3 DNA reads TGTGCCAGCAGCTACCAGGGTGATACGCAGTATTTT. The whole variable domain, remainder taken from reference TRBV7-6 and TRBJ2-3, is GAGVSQSPRYKVTKRGQDVALRCDPISGHVSLYWYRQALGQGPEFLTYFNYEAQQDKSGLPNDRFSAERPEGSISTLTIQRTEQRDSAMYRCASSYQGDTQYFGPGTRLTVL.

The chain couples TRBV19 to TRBJ2-2; 8 nucleotides line up with TRBD1. The CDR3 is made up of 15 amino acids. V trimming: 10 bases; J trimming: 5 bases; junction bases outside the gene matches: 12. CDR1 is LNHDA, CDR2 SQIVND, per germline (reference sequence). CDR3 in DNA: TGTGCCATTAGAACGAGGACAGGGATGACCGGGGAGCTGTTTTTT. Translating gives CAIRTRTGMTGELFF.

The V call is TRBV19, the J call TRBJ2-5; 9 bases are a match to TRBD2. CDR1 is LNHDA, CDR2 SQIVND, per germline (reference sequence). The CDR3 extends over 14 amino acids. The junction had 1 base not matched to a gene; V was cut back by 3 bases and J by 2 bases. CDR3 amino acids: CASSITSGQETQYF. Written as DNA, the CDR3 is TGTGCCAGTAGTATTACTAGCGGGCAAGAGACCCAGTACTTC.

The rearrangement joins TRBV7-9 to TRBJ2-5, with D tentatively TRBD1 (6 bases). This CDR3 region has 16 residues. Trimming cost V 5 bases and J 1 base, with 17 bases left between them. Germline V CDR1 and CDR2: SEHNR, FQNEAQ (reference sequence). The CDR3 coding sequence is TGTGCCAGCAGCAGCTGGGGACATGGGGGCCAAGAGACCCAGTACTTC. This gives the protein CASSSWGHGGQETQYF.

The chain combines TRBV4-1 with TRBJ2-5; 11 bases match TRBD2. The germline gives CDR1 MGHRA, CDR2 YSYEKL. The CDR3 length is 16 residues. The junction had 3 bases not matched to a gene; V was cut back by 1 base and J by 2 bases. CDR3 protein: CASSQASGGQQETQYF. In DNA form, the CDR3 reads TGCGCCAGCAGCCAAGCTAGCGGGGGGCAACAAGAGACCCAGTACTTC.

The chain uses TRBV27 and TRBJ2-5, with 14 bases aligning to TRBD2. V gave up 5 bases and J gave up 6 bases; unmatched junction bases: 2. CDR1 is MNHEY and CDR2 is SMNVEV in the germline V gene (reference sequence). The CDR3 totals 14 residues. The CDR3 DNA follows: TGTGCCAGCAGTGGGACTAGCGGGGGAAAGACCCAGTACTTC. The encoded protein is CASSGTSGGKTQYF.

This clone was seen only once. The rearrangement joins TRBV10-3 to TRBJ1-2; 8 positions match TRBD1. Germline CDR1 is ENHRY and CDR2 is SYGVKD. The junction had 5 bases not matched to a gene; V was cut back by 3 bases and J by 5 bases. The CDR3 runs 14 residues. CDR3 bases: TGTGCCATCAGTGAATCAGGGGGCTCATATGGCTACACCTTC. Encoded protein: CAISESGGSYGYTF.

This clone has just a few counts. V usage is TRBV2 and J usage is TRBJ1-6; D is unclear. Trimming removed 2 bases at V and 0 bases at J, with 11 bases between. This CDR3 is built from 17 residues. Germline V gene lookup returns CDR1 SNHLY and CDR2 FYNNEI. CDR3 DNA sequence: TGTGCCAGCAGTGAACAGGCTGAGAACTCCTATAATTCACCCCTCCACTTT. This translates into CASSEQAENSYNSPLHF.

The chain is built from TRBV19 and TRBJ2-3; TRBD1 is a possible D gene (6 bases). V lost 6 bases, J lost 0 bases, and 16 bases lay in between. The CDR3 spans 16 residues. Germline V gives CDR1 LNHDA, CDR2 SQIVND (reference sequence). The CDR3 protein is CASSNPGTSSTDTQYF. CDR3 coding DNA: TGTGCCAGTAGCAACCCCGGGACATCAAGCACAGATACGCAGTATTTT.

This clone appeared a few times. The V call is TRBV5-5, the J call TRBJ2-3, with TRBD2 matching over 8 bases. V gave up 0 bases and J gave up 1 base; unmatched junction bases: 16. Per germline, CDR1 SGHKS and CDR2 YYEKEE (reference sequence). The CDR3 contains 20 residues. CDR3 DNA: TGTGCCAGCAGCTTGGATAGTAGCGGGGACTATTCCACGGGCACAGATACGCAGTATTTT. Protein sequence: CASSLDSSGDYSTGTDTQYF.

The chain links TRBV4-1 to TRBJ2-7, with 9 bases that match TRBD2. V shed 1 base, J shed 7 bases, and the junction held 11 bases outside the gene matches. Per the germline V gene, CDR1 is MGHRA and CDR2 is YSYEKL. There are 16 residues in the CDR3. The CDR3 region is CASSQVRGLALREQYF. The CDR3, as DNA: TGCGCCAGCAGCCAAGTAAGGGGACTAGCCCTAAGGGAGCAGTACTTC.

This chain joins TRBV7-6 and TRBJ2-1, with TRBD2 matching over 8 bases. V lost 5 bases, J lost 8 bases, and 11 bases stayed unmatched. The CDR3 length is 15 residues. The V gene's germline CDR1 is SGHVS and CDR2 FNYEAQ. CDR3 nucleotides: TGTGCCAGCAGCAGCTGGGGGGCGGGGGGACATGAGCAGTTCTTC. Translated, it gives CASSSWGAGGHEQFF.

Only one count was recorded for this clone. This chain joins TRBV15 and TRBJ1-5; 9 bases are a match to TRBD1. V lost 5 bases, J lost 3 bases, and 14 bases stayed unmatched. The length of the CDR3 is 18 residues. The germline gives CDR1 LNHNV, CDR2 YYDKDF (reference sequence). The CDR3 here is CATSAGTGSPLFNQPQHF. As DNA, the CDR3 is TGTGCCACCAGCGCCGGGACAGGGAGTCCTCTTTTCAATCAGCCCCAGCATTTT.

The chain recombines TRBV6-1 with TRBJ1-6; TRBD1 matches 7 bases. The CDR3 spans 14 residues. Per germline, CDR1 MNHNS and CDR2 SASEGT. With 5 bases clipped from V and 7 bases from J, the junction kept 5 bases outside the gene matches. The CDR3 protein is CASSPDRLNSPLHF. The CDR3 DNA reads TGTGCCAGCAGTCCGGACAGGTTGAATTCACCCCTCCACTTT.

The chain combines TRBV19 with TRBJ2-5; D possibly corresponds to TRBD2 (5 bases). Germline CDR1 is LNHDA and CDR2 is SQIVND (reference sequence). This CDR3 region has 16 residues. Trimming shortened V by 5 bases and J by 2 bases, and 18 bases separated the two germline ends. The CDR3 loop reads CASSVWSGLLQETQYF. CDR3 coding DNA: TGTGCCAGTAGTGTATGGTCCGGACTCTTACAAGAGACCCAGTACTTC.

This clone has just a few counts. The chain employs TRBV19 and TRBJ2-2, with D possibly matching TRBD2 (5 bases). Deletions cut 3 bases from V and 5 bases from J, with 10 bases between. This CDR3 has 14 amino acids. The V gene's germline CDR1 is LNHDA and CDR2 SQIVND (reference sequence). This chain's CDR3 is CASSIARGTGELFF. The CDR3 nucleotides are TGTGCCAGTAGTATTGCCCGGGGAACCGGGGAGCTGTTTTTT.

This chain joins TRBV28 and TRBJ1-5; no clear D gene. V was trimmed by 3 bases and J by 7 bases, leaving 4 bases between them. CDR3 size: 11 residues. From germline, CDR1 is MDHEN and CDR2 SYDVKM. The DNA of the CDR3 is TGTGCCAGCAGTTTTGAGCAGCCCCAGCATTTT. Translating gives CASSFEQPQHF.

In this sample, this clone turned up once. The CDR3 reads CASSSWGDAGLDVDEKLFF. Written as DNA, the CDR3 is TGTGCCAGTAGTTCCTGGGGGGACGCAGGTTTGGACGTGGATGAAAAACTGTTTTTT. The chain couples TRBV19 to TRBJ1-4, with TRBD1 as a possible D gene (5 bases). Trimming removed 5 bases from V and 6 bases from J, with 28 bases in between. CDR1 and CDR2 (germline): LNHDA, SQIVND (reference sequence). The CDR3 is 19 amino acids.

This sequence joins TRBV28 and TRBJ1-1; D gene uncertain. In germline, CDR1 is MDHEN, CDR2 SYDVKM. This CDR3 has 15 residues. The germline V and J ends were trimmed by 5 bases and 3 bases, with 16 bases remaining between them. The CDR3 loop reads CASSQIPYLDTEAFF. The CDR3 nucleotides read TGTGCCAGCAGTCAAATCCCCTACTTGGACACTGAAGCTTTCTTT.

V is TRBV19 and J is TRBJ1-1; 8 bases match TRBD1. Looked up from germline, CDR1 is LNHDA and CDR2 is SQIVND (reference sequence). V lost 3 bases, J lost 7 bases, and 7 bases stayed unmatched. The CDR3 has 14 residues. The DNA of the CDR3 is TGTGCCAGTAGTATCCGACGACAGGGGAATGAAGCTTTCTTT. Encoded protein: CASSIRRQGNEAFF.

This sequence joins TRBV5-1 and TRBJ1-3, with TRBD1 identical over 7 bases. This CDR3 has 20 amino acids. Germline CDR1 SGHRS, CDR2 YFSETQ. Trimming took 4 bases from V and 4 from J; bases not matched to a gene: 23. CDR3 nucleotides: TGCGCCAGCAGCCTCTTTGAACAGGGGTTAGGGGCGCTTAGAGGAAACACCATATATTTT. As protein: CASSLFEQGLGALRGNTIYF.

The J gene is TRBJ2-7, the V gene TRBV10-3; TRBD1 agrees at 11 bases. The CDR3 spans 16 residues. J was trimmed by 3 bases and V by 11 bases; bases with no gene match: 15. CDR1 and CDR2 from the germline V gene are ENHRY and SYGVKD. The DNA of the CDR3 is TGTGCCGCCAAGGCCCTGGGACAGGGGGGACACTACGAGCAGTACTTC. Its translation is CAAKALGQGGHYEQYF.

This clone has only one observation. The CDR3 DNA follows: TGTGCCAGCAGTGAAGGCGGGGACAGTCTCTCTGGAAACACCATATATTTT. Its translation: CASSEGGDSLSGNTIYF. The chain links TRBV6-1 to TRBJ1-3; TRBD1 aligns across 7 bases. Germline loops: CDR1 MNHNS, CDR2 SASEGT. The CDR3 has 17 residues. V trimming: 1 base; J trimming: 0 bases; junction bases outside the gene matches: 6.

The V and J genes are TRBV5-1 and TRBJ2-1; 8 positions match TRBD2. The CDR3 has 14 residues. The germline V gene has CDR1 SGHRS and CDR2 YFSETQ. V lost 4 bases, J lost 4 bases, and 4 bases stayed unmatched. The CDR3 sequence is CASSRGGRYNEQFF. Here the CDR3 DNA reads TGCGCCAGCAGCCGGGGGGGCAGATACAATGAGCAGTTCTTC.

CDR3 DNA: TGTGCCAGCAGTTACTCAGTAGGACAGAGCCCCTACGAGCAGTACTTC. This encodes CASSYSVGQSPYEQYF. The chain is built from TRBV6-5 and TRBJ2-7; maybe TRBD1 (6 bases). This CDR3 has 16 amino acids. The V gene's germline CDR1 is MNHEY and CDR2 SVGAGI. V dropped 0 bases and J dropped 2 bases, with 14 bases sitting between them.